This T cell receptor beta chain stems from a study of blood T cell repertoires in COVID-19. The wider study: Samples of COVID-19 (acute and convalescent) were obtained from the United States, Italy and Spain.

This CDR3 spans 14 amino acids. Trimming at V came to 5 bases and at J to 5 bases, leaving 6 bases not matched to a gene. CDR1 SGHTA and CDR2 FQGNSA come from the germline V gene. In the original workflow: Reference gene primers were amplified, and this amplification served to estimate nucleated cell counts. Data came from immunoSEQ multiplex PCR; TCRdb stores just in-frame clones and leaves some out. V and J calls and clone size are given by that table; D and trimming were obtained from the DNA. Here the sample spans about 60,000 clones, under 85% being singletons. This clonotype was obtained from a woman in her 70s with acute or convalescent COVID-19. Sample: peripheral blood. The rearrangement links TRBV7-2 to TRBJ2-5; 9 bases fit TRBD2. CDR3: CASSRGGAVETQYF. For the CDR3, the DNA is TGTGCCAGCAGCCGCGGGGGGGCGGTGGAGACCCAGTACTTC.